This TCR beta chain was recovered during a study of tumor-infiltrating lymphocytes in primary liver carcinoma. Study summary: Donors had hepatocellular carcinoma or combined HCC and intrahepatic cholangiocarcinoma. General study points: Between tumor regions, pairs overlapped more than tumor-adjacent and tumor-blood pairs did. Against blood, tumors held a significantly higher top-250-clone fraction (p = 0.039).

RNA isolated from unsorted whole blood supplied the blood RNA, with germline DNA also extracted. Among the patients, all had chronic HBV infection and none had been treated. This clonotype was seen a handful of times. Antigen: not known. Using a constant-region primer together with ProtoScript II reverse transcriptase, TCR beta cDNA was made from 500 ng of total RNA. TCR beta libraries came from three nested multiplex PCR rounds using slightly modified ARM-PCR. Rounds one and two of PCR, each of 10 to 11 cycles, were primed with TRBV1-TRBV30 forward primers and a C-beta reverse primer. TCRdb analysed the multiplex PCR reads with MiXCR anew, one entry per CDR3 protein. There are hundreds of thousands of distinct CDR3 sequences in the sample; about 50% occur only once, and about 17% lies in the top ten. Trimming cost V 5 bases and J 5 bases, with 15 bases left between them. The CDR3 loop spans 15 amino acids. Germline assignment: CDR1 SGHVS and CDR2 FQNEAQ.

The rearrangement uses TRBV7-8 and TRBJ1-4, with D unclear. The clonotype originates from a woman in her thirties with primary liver carcinoma and hepatitis B virus infection. Specimen: peripheral blood. CDR3 in amino acids: CASSKRTGSNEKLFF. The DNA for the CDR3 is TGTGCCAGCAGCAAAAGAACGGGGTCAAATGAAAAACTGTTTTTT.